Each of the 30 T cell receptor beta chains below was sequenced from the same sample in a study of early stage breast cancer tumors. Only in-frame clones appear in the TCRdb table, and some are missing; sequencing was by immunoSEQ multiplex PCR. The sample holds about 9,500 clones, roughly 70% seen once. The specimen sequenced was breast tumor tissue. These receptors originate from a person aged 50-59 years with breast cancer.

This rearrangement joins TRBV19 to TRBJ2-4; 10 bases are shared with TRBD2. V was pared by 5 bases and J by 8 bases, with 12 bases of the junction left unmatched. This CDR3 comprises 16 residues. Germline-derived CDR1 and CDR2 are LNHDA and SQIVND (reference sequence). The CDR3 bases are TGTGCCAGTAGTTCCCTCCGGGCTAGCGGGAGACACATTCAGTACTTC. It encodes CASSSLRASGRHIQYF.

The chain is built from TRBV6-1 and TRBJ2-2; D call uncertain. This CDR3 is 12 amino acids long. CDR1 MNHNS and CDR2 SASEGT come from the germline V gene. Deletions cut 5 bases from V and 5 bases from J, with 6 bases between. CDR3 amino acids: CASSSMTGELFF. The CDR3 DNA reads as TGTGCCAGCAGTTCCATGACCGGGGAGCTGTTTTTT.

The V call is TRBV6-1, the J call TRBJ1-5; D perhaps matches TRBD1 (5 bases). The CDR3 covers 17 residues. Trimming stripped 4 bases from V and 6 bases from J, with 22 bases between. From germline, CDR1 is MNHNS and CDR2 SASEGT. In DNA, the CDR3 is TGTGCCAGCAGTGGGATACCCGGGACTCTTGCAGGTCAGCCCCAGCATTTT. Translation gives CASSGIPGTLAGQPQHF.

The chain uses TRBV9 and TRBJ1-4; a possible D gene is TRBD1 (6 bases). Germline V gives CDR1 SGDLS, CDR2 YYNGEE. This CDR3 has 15 amino acids. The V and J ends lost 3 bases and 0 bases respectively, with 9 bases between them. In DNA form, the CDR3 reads TGTGCCAGCAGCGAATCAGGGGCAACTAATGAAAAACTGTTTTTT. Residues: CASSESGATNEKLFF.

The genes are TRBV15 and TRBJ1-5; D remains unclear. The CDR3 totals 14 residues. The ends were cut back, 1 base at V and 5 bases at J, with 9 bases in the middle. The V gene's germline CDR1 is LNHNV and CDR2 YYDKDF (reference sequence). CDR3 region: CATSRVRRDQPQHF. The CDR3, as DNA: TGTGCCACCAGCAGAGTCCGGCGAGATCAGCCCCAGCATTTT.

The chain is built from TRBV7-3 and TRBJ1-2; possible D gene TRBD1, 5 bases. Trimming stripped 4 bases from V and 2 bases from J, with 8 bases between. The V gene's germline CDR1 is SGHTA and CDR2 FQGTGA. This CDR3 comprises 13 residues. The DNA of the CDR3 is TGTGCCAGCAGCTCGGGGGGAAACTATGGCTACACCTTC. Amino acid sequence: CASSSGGNYGYTF. The complete variable domain, with remaining parts taken from reference TRBV7-3 and TRBJ1-2, reads GAGVSQTPSNKVTEKGKYVELRCDPISGHTALYWYRQSLGQGPEFLIYFQGTGAADDSGLPNDRFFAVRPEGSVSTLKIQRTERGDSAVYLCASSSGGNYGYTFGSGTRLTVV.

This clone was detected a few times. The CDR3 here is CASSPRLAGAKNIQYF. DNA of the CDR3: TGCGCCAGCAGCCCTCGACTAGCGGGAGCCAAAAACATTCAGTACTTC. V gene TRBV4-1 combines with J gene TRBJ2-4; TRBD2 matches at 10 bases. Germline CDR1 is MGHRA and CDR2 is YSYEKL. V trimming: 4 bases; J trimming: 0 bases; junction bases outside the gene matches: 3. The CDR3 runs to 16 residues.

This rearrangement joins TRBV5-5 to TRBJ2-1; 7 positions match TRBD2. V was pared by 4 bases and J by 2 bases, with 9 bases of the junction left unmatched. The CDR3 has 16 amino acids. Germline V lookup: CDR1 SGHKS, CDR2 YYEKEE (reference sequence). CDR3 in DNA: TGTGCCAGCAGCCCCGTCGGGGGAGGGCCCTACAATGAGCAGTTCTTC. This translates into CASSPVGGGPYNEQFF.

The V gene is TRBV7-6, the J gene TRBJ2-5; TRBD1 matches at 7 bases. Unmatched junction bases numbered 5, after V lost 5 bases and J lost 5 bases. This CDR3 is built from 13 residues. CDR1 is SGHVS, CDR2 FNYEAQ, per germline. DNA for the CDR3: TGTGCCAGCAGCATTACAGGGGACGAGACCCAGTACTTC. This gives the protein CASSITGDETQYF. Using reference TRBV7-6 and TRBJ2-5 for the parts outside the CDR3, the full variable domain is GAGVSQSPRYKVTKRGQDVALRCDPISGHVSLYWYRQALGQGPEFLTYFNYEAQQDKSGLPNDRFSAERPEGSISTLTIQRTEQRDSAMYRCASSITGDETQYFGPGTRLLVL.

The CDR3 is CASSPLGYEQYF. DNA of the CDR3: TGTGCCAGTAGTCCCTTGGGCTACGAGCAGTACTTC. This rearrangement joins TRBV19 to TRBJ2-7; D call uncertain. This CDR3 comprises 12 residues. Germline assignment: CDR1 LNHDA and CDR2 SQIVND (reference sequence). V was pared by 5 bases and J by 3 bases, with 8 bases between. The full variable domain, with the rest looked up from reference TRBV19 and TRBJ2-7, is DGGITQSPKYLFRKEGQNVTLSCEQNLNHDAMYWYRQDPGQGLRLIYYSQIVNDFQKGDIAEGYSVSREKKESFPLTVTSAQKNPTAFYLCASSPLGYEQYFGPGTRLTVT.

The rearrangement links TRBV4-1 to TRBJ1-1; tentative D call: TRBD1 (6 bases). Germline CDR1 reads MGHRA; CDR2 reads YSYEKL. This CDR3 is 18 amino acids long. V was trimmed by 0 bases and J by 0 bases, leaving 17 bases between them. CDR3 in amino acids: CASSQDGEGGYMNTEAFF. CDR3 coding DNA: TGCGCCAGCAGCCAAGATGGGGAGGGGGGATATATGAACACTGAAGCTTTCTTT.

The rearrangement uses TRBV19 and TRBJ1-1; 9 nucleotides line up with TRBD1. This CDR3 has 14 amino acids. The V segment lost 10 bases and the J segment 4 bases; nucleotides outside the gene matches: 10. The germline gives CDR1 LNHDA, CDR2 SQIVND (reference sequence). CDR3 sequence reads: CATIRDRAGTEAFF. The CDR3, as DNA: TGTGCCACTATCCGGGACAGGGCCGGCACTGAAGCTTTCTTT.

This clone was observed a single time. This rearrangement joins TRBV5-1 to TRBJ2-2, with TRBD1 matching 7 bases. The CDR3 runs to 14 residues. J lost 6 bases, V lost 4 bases, and 6 bases had no gene match. CDR1 is SGHRS and CDR2 is YFSETQ in the germline V gene. CDR3 bases: TGCGCCAGCAGCGAGGGGGCAGGGTCCGGGGAGCTGTTTTTT. Its protein is CASSEGAGSGELFF.

This clone was seen only once. The chain uses TRBV5-6 and TRBJ2-3; 9 positions agree with TRBD2. Germline CDR1 and CDR2: SGHDT and YYEEEE. This CDR3 has 15 residues. Trimming took 1 base from V and 5 from J; bases not matched to a gene: 5. Here the CDR3 DNA reads TGTGCCAGCAGCTTGCGCGGGAGGGCGGTAGATACGCAGTATTTT. Translating gives CASSLRGRAVDTQYF.

The chain employs TRBV19 and TRBJ1-4, with TRBD1 as a possible D gene (5 bases). Germline CDR1 and CDR2: LNHDA and SQIVND (reference sequence). This CDR3 region has 14 residues. The V gene lost 9 bases and the J gene lost 10 bases, with 21 bases spanning the gap. Here the CDR3 DNA reads TGTGCCAGCGAGGGACGAGGGGTTGACGGAAAACTGTTTTTT. The encoded protein is CASEGRGVDGKLFF. Using reference TRBV19 and TRBJ1-4 for the parts outside the CDR3, the full variable domain is DGGITQSPKYLFRKEGQNVTLSCEQNLNHDAMYWYRQDPGQGLRLIYYSQIVNDFQKGDIAEGYSVSREKKESFPLTVTSAQKNPTAFYLCASEGRGVDGKLFFGSGTQLSVL.

This clone showed up just a few times. The chain joins TRBV5-1 to TRBJ1-2; D is undetermined. CDR3 length equals 13 residues. V was pared by 4 bases and J by 3 bases, with 10 bases between. Germline CDR1 SGHRS, CDR2 YFSETQ. The CDR3 coding sequence is TGCGCCAGCAGCATGGACCAGGACTATGGCTACACCTTC. It specifies CASSMDQDYGYTF.

The chain links TRBV5-1 to TRBJ1-2; D is undetermined. The CDR3 is 15 residues long. Trimming cost V 2 bases and J 1 base, with 12 bases left between them. The germline V gene encodes CDR1 SGHRS and CDR2 YFSETQ. The CDR3 DNA follows: TGCGCCAGCAGCTTAGTCGGCCACCTTAACTATGGCTACACCTTC. It translates to CASSLVGHLNYGYTF.

The chain uses TRBV7-3 and TRBJ1-2, with 8 bases fitting TRBD1. The V gene end was trimmed by 5 bases and the J gene end by 7 bases; junction bases not matched to a gene: 3. The CDR3 totals 12 residues. Per germline, CDR1 SGHTA and CDR2 FQGTGA. The CDR3 is CASSPGQGGYTF. In nucleotides, the CDR3 is TGTGCCAGCAGCCCCGGACAGGGTGGCTACACCTTC. Full variable domain (remainder filled in from reference TRBV7-3 and TRBJ1-2): GAGVSQTPSNKVTEKGKYVELRCDPISGHTALYWYRQSLGQGPEFLIYFQGTGAADDSGLPNDRFFAVRPEGSVSTLKIQRTERGDSAVYLCASSPGQGGYTFGSGTRLTVV.

A few counts support this clone. This chain uses TRBV5-6 with TRBJ2-3, with D perhaps TRBD1 (6 bases). Germline lookup yields CDR1 SGHDT and CDR2 YYEEEE. The V and J ends lost 3 bases and 4 bases respectively, with 9 bases between them. This CDR3 spans 13 amino acids. The CDR3 DNA is TGTGCCAGCAGCTCAACAGGGTCAGATACGCAGTATTTT. As protein: CASSSTGSDTQYF.

The chain links TRBV2 to TRBJ2-2, with TRBD1 identical over 9 bases. Germline V gene data show CDR1 as SNHLY and CDR2 as FYNNEI. V lost 6 bases to trimming and J lost 6 bases; unmatched junction nucleotides: 8. The CDR3 is 15 residues long. The CDR3 reads CASRDGQGYSGELFF. CDR3 sequence (DNA): TGTGCCAGCAGGGATGGACAGGGGTATTCCGGGGAGCTGTTTTTT. The variable domain in full, with the rest retrieved from reference TRBV2 and TRBJ2-2, is EPEVTQTPSHQVTQMGQEVILRCVPISNHLYFYWYRQILGQKVEFLVSFYNNEISEKSEIFDDQFSVERPDGSNFTLKIRSTKLEDSAMYFCASRDGQGYSGELFFGEGSRLTVL.

CDR3 nucleotide sequence: TGTGCCAGCAGTCAGGGGAACACTGAAGCTTTCTTT. It specifies CASSQGNTEAFF. The chain employs TRBV7-8 and TRBJ1-1; perhaps TRBD1 as D (5 bases). V lost 6 bases, J lost 1 base, and 6 bases lay in between. Germline assignment: CDR1 SGHVS and CDR2 FQNEAQ. This CDR3 comprises 12 residues. The variable domain in full, completed from reference TRBV7-8 and TRBJ1-1, reads GAGVSQSPRYKVAKRGQDVALRCDPISGHVSLFWYQQALGQGPEFLTYFQNEAQLDKSGLPSDRFFAERPEGSVSTLKIQRTQQEDSAVYLCASSQGNTEAFFGQGTRLTVV.

The chain employs TRBV11-2 and TRBJ1-2, with no clear D. The CDR3 has 13 amino acids. V was clipped by 5 bases and J by 6 bases, with 13 bases between them. Germline CDR1 SGHAT, CDR2 FQNNGV. The CDR3 reads CASSLRPSDGYTF. The CDR3 DNA sequence: TGTGCCAGCAGCCTCCGCCCTTCTGATGGCTACACCTTC.

In its sample, this clone ranks as medium-sized. This sequence joins TRBV20-1 and TRBJ1-2, with 8 nucleotides matching TRBD1. This CDR3 has 11 amino acids. Germline loops: CDR1 DFQATT, CDR2 SNEGSKA (reference sequence). Trimming removed 7 bases from V and 8 bases from J; junction bases left unmatched: 6. CDR3 coding DNA: TGCAGTGTTCAGGGGGCTGGCGGCTACACCTTC. Translation gives CSVQGAGGYTF.

The rearrangement uses TRBV11-2 and TRBJ2-7; 7 positions agree with TRBD1. Per the germline V gene, CDR1 is SGHAT and CDR2 is FQNNGV. V shed 3 bases, J shed 3 bases, and the junction held 14 bases outside the gene matches. This CDR3 region has 17 residues. The CDR3 DNA reads TGTGCCAGCAGCTTGGGGCGGCCAGGACAGGTCGACTACGAGCAGTACTTC. It specifies CASSLGRPGQVDYEQYF.

This clone has only a few counts. This chain connects TRBV9 to TRBJ2-7; 7 nucleotides match TRBD1. The length of the CDR3 is 16 residues. CDR1 is SGDLS, CDR2 YYNGEE, per germline. The V segment lost 8 bases and the J segment 4 bases; nucleotides outside the gene matches: 18. CDR3 sequence: CASCLEGQVGHYEQYF. CDR3 DNA sequence: TGTGCCAGTTGCCTTGAAGGACAGGTTGGCCATTACGAGCAGTACTTC.

This rearrangement joins TRBV5-4 to TRBJ1-4, with a tentative D call TRBD1 (6 bases). This CDR3 region has 17 residues. Between the trimmed V and J ends, which lost 0 bases and 8 bases, there was a span of 20 bases. CDR1 and CDR2 from the germline V gene are SGHNT and YYREEE (reference sequence). The CDR3 region is CASSLGAQVGAGEKLFF. In DNA form, the CDR3 reads TGTGCCAGCAGCTTGGGGGCTCAGGTGGGGGCTGGCGAAAAACTGTTTTTT.

The chain recombines TRBV18 with TRBJ2-2; no reliable D call. Trimming took 0 bases from V and 6 from J, leaving 14 bases between them. This CDR3 comprises 16 residues. CDR1 is KGHSH and CDR2 is LQKENI in the germline V gene. The CDR3 protein is CASSPPLGRIPGELFF. In nucleotides, the CDR3 is TGTGCCAGCTCACCACCGCTAGGGCGGATCCCCGGGGAGCTGTTTTTT.

The V gene is TRBV12-5, the J gene TRBJ1-2; D perhaps matches TRBD1 (6 bases). The V end was cut by 0 bases, the J end by 2 bases, with 19 bases between. The CDR3 loop spans 18 amino acids. Germline loops: CDR1 LGHNT, CDR2 FRNRAP. The CDR3 here is CASGLVRGDRRGNYGYTF. The CDR3 coding sequence is TGTGCTAGTGGTTTGGTAAGGGGGGATAGAAGGGGGAACTATGGCTACACCTTC.

The chain combines TRBV13 with TRBJ2-3; D unclear. CDR1 PRHDT and CDR2 FYEKMQ come from the germline V gene (reference sequence). Trimming stripped 0 bases from V and 3 bases from J, with 1 base between. This CDR3 comprises 12 residues. The CDR3 DNA is TGTGCCAGCAGCTTAGGGACAGATACGCAGTATTTT. As protein: CASSLGTDTQYF.

The chain employs TRBV27 and TRBJ2-1; TRBD1 is a possible D gene (6 bases). This CDR3 is 12 amino acids long. CDR1 MNHEY and CDR2 SMNVEV come from the germline V gene (reference sequence). The V end was cut by 5 bases, the J end by 10 bases, with 12 bases between. CDR3 in amino acids: CASSLYRVEQFF. DNA of the CDR3: TGTGCCAGCAGTCTTTACAGGGTAGAGCAGTTCTTC.